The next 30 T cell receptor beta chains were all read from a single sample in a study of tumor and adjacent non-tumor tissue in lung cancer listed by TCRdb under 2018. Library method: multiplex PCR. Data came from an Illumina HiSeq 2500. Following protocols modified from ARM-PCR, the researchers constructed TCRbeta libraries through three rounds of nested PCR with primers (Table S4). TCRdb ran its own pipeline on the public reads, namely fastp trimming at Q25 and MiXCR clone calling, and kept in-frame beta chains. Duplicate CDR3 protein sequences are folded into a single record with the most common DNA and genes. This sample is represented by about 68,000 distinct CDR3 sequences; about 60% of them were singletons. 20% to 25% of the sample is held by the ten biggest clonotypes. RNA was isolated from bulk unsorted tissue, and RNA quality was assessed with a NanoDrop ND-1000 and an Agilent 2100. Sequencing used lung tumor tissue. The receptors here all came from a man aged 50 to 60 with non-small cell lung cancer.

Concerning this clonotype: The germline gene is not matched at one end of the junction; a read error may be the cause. The CDR3 DNA reads TGCGCCAGCATCTTGGGGGGCTTGGCTGCCGAGCAGTACTTC. It encodes CASILGGLAAEQYF. The V call is TRBV5-1, the J call TRBJ2-7, with D perhaps matching TRBD1 or TRBD2 (6 bases each). Germline V gives CDR1 SGHRS, CDR2 YFSETQ. There are 14 residues in the CDR3.

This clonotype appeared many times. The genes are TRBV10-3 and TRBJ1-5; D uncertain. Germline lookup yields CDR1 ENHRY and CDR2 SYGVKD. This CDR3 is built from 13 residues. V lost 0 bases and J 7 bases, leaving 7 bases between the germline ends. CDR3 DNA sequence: TGTGCCATCAGTGAGTCAGTAGGGCAGCCCCAGCATTTT. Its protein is CAISESVGQPQHF.

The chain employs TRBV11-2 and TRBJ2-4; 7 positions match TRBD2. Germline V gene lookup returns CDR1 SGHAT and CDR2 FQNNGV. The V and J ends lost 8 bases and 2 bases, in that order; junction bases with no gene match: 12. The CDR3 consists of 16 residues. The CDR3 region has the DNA TGTGCCAGCGCGACTCAGCTAGCGGTCTCCAAAAACATTCAGTACTTC. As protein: CASATQLAVSKNIQYF.

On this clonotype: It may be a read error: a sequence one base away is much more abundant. The CDR3 nucleotides are TGTGCCAGCAGTTTCATAGAGGGTTCGAGGGCTTTCTTT. Its translation: CASSFIEGSRAFF. The rearrangement uses TRBV12-3 or TRBV12-4 and TRBJ1-1; D is uncertain. Trimming left V 3 bases short and J 11 bases short, with 16 bases between. This CDR3 is 13 amino acids long.

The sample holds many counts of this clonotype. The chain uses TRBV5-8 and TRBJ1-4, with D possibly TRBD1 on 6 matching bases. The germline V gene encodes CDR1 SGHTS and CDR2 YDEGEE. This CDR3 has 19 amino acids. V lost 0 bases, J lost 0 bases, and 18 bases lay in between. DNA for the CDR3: TGTGCCAGCAGCTTGGACTACTGGGACATTTTGACAACTAATGAAAAACTGTTTTTT. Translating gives CASSLDYWDILTTNEKLFF.

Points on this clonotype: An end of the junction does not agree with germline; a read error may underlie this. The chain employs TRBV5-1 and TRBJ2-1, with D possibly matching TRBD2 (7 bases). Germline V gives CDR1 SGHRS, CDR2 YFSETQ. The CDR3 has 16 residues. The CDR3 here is CDSSLGGGGLGNEQFF. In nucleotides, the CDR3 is TGCGACAGCAGCTTGGGTGGGGGGGGCCTCGGCAATGAGCAGTTCTTC.

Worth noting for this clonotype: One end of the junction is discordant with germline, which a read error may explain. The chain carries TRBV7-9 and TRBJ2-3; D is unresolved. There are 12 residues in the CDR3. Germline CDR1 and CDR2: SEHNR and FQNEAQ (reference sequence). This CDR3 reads CANSFGPDTQYF. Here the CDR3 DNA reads TGTGCCAACAGCTTCGGTCCAGATACGCAGTATTTT.

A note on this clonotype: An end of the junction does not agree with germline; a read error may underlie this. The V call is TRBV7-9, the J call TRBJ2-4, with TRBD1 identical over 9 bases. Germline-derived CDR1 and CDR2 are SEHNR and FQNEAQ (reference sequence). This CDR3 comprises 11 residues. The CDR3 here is CASSLGRDRDF. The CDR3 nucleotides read TGTGCCAGCAGCTTAGGCCGGGACAGGGACTTC.

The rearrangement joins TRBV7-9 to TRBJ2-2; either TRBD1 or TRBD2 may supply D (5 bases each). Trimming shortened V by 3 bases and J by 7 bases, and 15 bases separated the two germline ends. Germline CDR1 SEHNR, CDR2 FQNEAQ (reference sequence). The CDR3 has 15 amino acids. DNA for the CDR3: TGTGCCAGCAGCTTTACCGGGACCATCGGCGGGGAGCTGTTTTTT. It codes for CASSFTGTIGGELFF.

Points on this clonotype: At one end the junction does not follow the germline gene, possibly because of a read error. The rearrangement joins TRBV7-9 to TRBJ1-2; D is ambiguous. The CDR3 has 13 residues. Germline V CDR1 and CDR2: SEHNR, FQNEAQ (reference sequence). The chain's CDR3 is CASRLRLEYGYIF. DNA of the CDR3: TGTGCCAGCAGACTGCGACTGGAATATGGCTACATCTTC.

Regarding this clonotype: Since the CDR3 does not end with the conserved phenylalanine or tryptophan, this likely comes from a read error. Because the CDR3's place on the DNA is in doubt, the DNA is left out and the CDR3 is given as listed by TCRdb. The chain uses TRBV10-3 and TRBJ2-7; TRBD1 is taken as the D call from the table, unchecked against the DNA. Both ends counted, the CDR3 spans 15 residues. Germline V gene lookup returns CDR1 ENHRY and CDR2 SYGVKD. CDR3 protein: CAISGGTGASYEQHI.

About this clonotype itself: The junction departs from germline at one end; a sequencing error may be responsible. The CDR3 region has the DNA TGTGCTAGCAGCTTAGGACTAGCGGGGAGCACATATACGCAGTATTTT. This gives the protein CASSLGLAGSTYTQYF. The chain employs TRBV11-3 and TRBJ2-3; 12 bases are shared with TRBD2. Per germline, CDR1 SGHNT and CDR2 YENEEA. The CDR3 covers 16 residues.

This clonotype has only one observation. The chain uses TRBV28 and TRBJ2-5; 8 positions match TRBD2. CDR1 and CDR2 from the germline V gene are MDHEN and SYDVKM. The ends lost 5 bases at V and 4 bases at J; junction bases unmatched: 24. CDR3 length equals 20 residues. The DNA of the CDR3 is TGTGCCAGCAGTCAAGTGAGCGGGGGCGCCTACAGTTCATCCACAGAGACCCAGTACTTC. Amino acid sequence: CASSQVSGGAYSSSTETQYF.

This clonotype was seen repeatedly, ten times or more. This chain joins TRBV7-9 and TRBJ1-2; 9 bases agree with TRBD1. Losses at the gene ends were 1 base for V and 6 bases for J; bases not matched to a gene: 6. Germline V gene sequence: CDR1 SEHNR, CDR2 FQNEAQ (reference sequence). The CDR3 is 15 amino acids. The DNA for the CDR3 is TGTGCCAGCAGCTTAGGGGGACAGGGAGGTCATGGCTACACCTTC. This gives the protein CASSLGGQGGHGYTF.

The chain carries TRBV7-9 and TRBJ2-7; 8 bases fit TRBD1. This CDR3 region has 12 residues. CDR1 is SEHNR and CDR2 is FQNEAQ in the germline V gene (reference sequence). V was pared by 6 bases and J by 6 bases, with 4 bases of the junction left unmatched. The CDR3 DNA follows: TGTGCCAGCAGTCGGGGGACAGGCGAGCAGTACTTC. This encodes CASSRGTGEQYF.

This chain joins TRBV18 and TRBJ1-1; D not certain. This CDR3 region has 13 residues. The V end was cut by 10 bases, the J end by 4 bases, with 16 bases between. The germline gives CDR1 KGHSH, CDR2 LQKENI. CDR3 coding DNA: TGTGCCACCTCTCCCCAGGACGGCACTGAAGCTTTCTTT. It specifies CATSPQDGTEAFF.

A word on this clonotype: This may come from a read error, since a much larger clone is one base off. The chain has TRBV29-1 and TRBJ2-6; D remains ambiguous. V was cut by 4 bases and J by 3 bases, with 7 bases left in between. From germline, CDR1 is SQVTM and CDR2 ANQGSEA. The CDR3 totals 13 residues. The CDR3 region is CSVGEFGANVLTF. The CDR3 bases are TGCAGCGTTGGAGAGTTTGGGGCCAACGTCCTGACTTTC.

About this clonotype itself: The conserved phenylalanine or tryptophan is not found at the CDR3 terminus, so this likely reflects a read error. The chain's CDR3 is CASSFGQGVNQPQHL. As DNA, the CDR3 is TGTGCCAGCAGCTTCGGACAGGGAGTCAATCAGCCCCAGCATTTG. The chain links TRBV7-9 to TRBJ1-5; 8 bases match TRBD1. V lost 3 bases and J lost 3; bases outside the gene matches: 4. This CDR3 is 15 amino acids long. Germline V gives CDR1 SEHNR, CDR2 FQNEAQ (reference sequence).

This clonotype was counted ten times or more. CDR3 nucleotides: TGCAGTGCTAGAGGGGACCGCGGGATGTCAGAGACCCAGTACTTC. The encoded protein is CSARGDRGMSETQYF. The rearrangement uses TRBV20-1 and TRBJ2-5, with a tentative D call TRBD2 (6 bases). Germline values: CDR1 DFQATT, CDR2 SNEGSKA (reference sequence). There are 15 residues in the CDR3. Trimming removed 1 base from V and 4 bases from J, with 16 bases in between.

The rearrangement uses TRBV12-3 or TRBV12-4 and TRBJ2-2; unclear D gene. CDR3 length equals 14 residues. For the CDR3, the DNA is TGTACCGGCAGTTTTCAGACGAACACCGGGGAGCTGTTTTTT. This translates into CTGSFQTNTGELFF.

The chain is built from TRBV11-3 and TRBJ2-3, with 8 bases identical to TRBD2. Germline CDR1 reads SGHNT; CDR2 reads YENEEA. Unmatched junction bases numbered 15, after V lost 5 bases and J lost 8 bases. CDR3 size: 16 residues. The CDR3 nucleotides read TGTGCCAGCAGCCCAGGGGCTAGCGGGTTTGCGGTTACGCAGTATTTT. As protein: CASSPGASGFAVTQYF.

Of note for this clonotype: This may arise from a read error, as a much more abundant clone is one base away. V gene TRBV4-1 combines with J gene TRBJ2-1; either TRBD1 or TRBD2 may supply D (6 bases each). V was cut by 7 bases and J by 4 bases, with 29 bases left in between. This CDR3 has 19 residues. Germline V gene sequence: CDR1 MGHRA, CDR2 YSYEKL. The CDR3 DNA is TGCGCCAGCATCCAGTACGGGGGCTCATCGTACTCTTCGTACAATGAGCAGTTCTTC. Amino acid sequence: CASIQYGGSSYSSYNEQFF.

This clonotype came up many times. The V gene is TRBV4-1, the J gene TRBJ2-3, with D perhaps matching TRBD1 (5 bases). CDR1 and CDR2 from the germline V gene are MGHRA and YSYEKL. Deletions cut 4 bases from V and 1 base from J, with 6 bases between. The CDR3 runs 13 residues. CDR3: CASSPTGTDTQYF. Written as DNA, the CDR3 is TGCGCCAGCAGCCCGACAGGCACAGATACGCAGTATTTT.

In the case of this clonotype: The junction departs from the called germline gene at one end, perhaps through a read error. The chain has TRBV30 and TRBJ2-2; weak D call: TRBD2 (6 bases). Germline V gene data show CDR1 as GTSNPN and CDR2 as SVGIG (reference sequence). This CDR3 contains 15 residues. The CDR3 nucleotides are TGTGCCTGGAGTTTGGGACTGCCGGGCACCGGGGAGCAGTTTTTT. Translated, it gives CAWSLGLPGTGEQFF.

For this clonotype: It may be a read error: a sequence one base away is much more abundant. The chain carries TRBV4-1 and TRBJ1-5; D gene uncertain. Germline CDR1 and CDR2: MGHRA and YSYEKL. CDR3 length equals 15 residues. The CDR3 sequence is CVSSPTVNSNQPQHF. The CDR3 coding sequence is TGCGTCAGCAGCCCAACAGTGAATAGCAATCAGCCCCAGCATTTT.

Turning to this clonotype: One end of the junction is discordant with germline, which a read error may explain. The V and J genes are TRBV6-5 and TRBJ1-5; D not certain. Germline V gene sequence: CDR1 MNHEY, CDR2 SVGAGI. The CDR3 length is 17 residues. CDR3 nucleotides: TGTGTCAGCAGTTACTCCGGAATAGGCTTGAGCAATCAGCCCCAGCATTTT. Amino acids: CVSSYSGIGLSNQPQHF.

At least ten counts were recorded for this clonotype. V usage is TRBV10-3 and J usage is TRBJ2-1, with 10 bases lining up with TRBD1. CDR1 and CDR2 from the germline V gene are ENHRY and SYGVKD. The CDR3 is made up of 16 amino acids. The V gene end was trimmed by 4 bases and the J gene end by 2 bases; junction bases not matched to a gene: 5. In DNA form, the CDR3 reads TGTGCCATCAGTGTGGGACAGGGGTATACCTACAATGAGCAGTTCTTC. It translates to CAISVGQGYTYNEQFF.

Here the CDR3 DNA reads TGCGCCAGCAGCCGCTCCGGGACAAGCCTCTACGGCTACACCTTC. Translation: CASSRSGTSLYGYTF. The V gene is TRBV4-1, the J gene TRBJ1-2; the D gene is possibly TRBD1 (6 bases). Per germline, CDR1 MGHRA and CDR2 YSYEKL. V lost 4 bases to trimming and J lost 8 bases, with 20 bases between them. The length of the CDR3 is 15 residues.

CDR3 loop: CAWSKRDLYEQYF. In nucleotides, the CDR3 is TGTGCCTGGAGTAAACGGGATCTCTACGAGCAGTACTTC. The V gene is TRBV30, the J gene TRBJ2-7, with TRBD2 as a possible D gene (5 bases). The CDR3 contains 13 residues. Trimming cost V 2 bases and J 3 bases, with 11 bases left between them. CDR1 and CDR2 from the germline V gene are GTSNPN and SVGIG (reference sequence).

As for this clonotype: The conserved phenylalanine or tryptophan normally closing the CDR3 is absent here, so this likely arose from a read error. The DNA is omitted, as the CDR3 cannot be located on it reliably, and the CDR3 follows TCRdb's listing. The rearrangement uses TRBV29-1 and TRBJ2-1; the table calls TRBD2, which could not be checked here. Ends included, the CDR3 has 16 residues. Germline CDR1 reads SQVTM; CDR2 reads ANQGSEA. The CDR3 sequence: CSVEDSGRQGTNEQLI.